Given below is one T cell receptor beta chain in context. Its matching antigen is unknown. The data were taken from a study of siplizumab effects on memory and regulatory T cells. The study's findings and limits: Contribution to the alloresponse seemed major for naive T cells, which also seemed more diverse than memory cells.

This CDR3 has 14 amino acids. The germline CDR1 and CDR2 sequences are GTSNPN and SVGIG (reference sequence). V was trimmed by 1 base and J by 2 bases, leaving 11 bases between them. About 1.1 x 10^5 TCR templates were measured in each sample. Using immunoSEQ multiplex PCR, the repertoire was profiled, and TCRdb retains in-frame clones only, with some absent. The table shows about 100,000 clones, with more than 90% occurring only once. The chain uses TRBV30 and TRBJ2-5; D remains ambiguous. The sample was CD4+ T cells sorted from blood. This sequence was found in a human donor in good health. Some clones in this sample may be carry-over from other donors' samples. DNA of the CDR3: TGTGCCTGGAGTGCCCACTCAGGACAAGAGACCCAGTACTTC. Its protein is CAWSAHSGQETQYF.